This TCR beta chain was profiled in a study of blood T cell repertoires in COVID-19. Study information: The origin of the acute and convalescent COVID-19 samples was the United States, Italy and Spain. T cells, B-cell-depleted T cells, or PBMCs provided the cDNA or gDNA that served as material.

TCRdb keeps only in-frame clones here, not all; method: immunoSEQ multiplex PCR. Among around 390,000 clones listed, around 87% were seen once. Participants were placed into cohorts based on the clinical history they reported. Two negative PCRs, clearance, or symptom resolution were required of recovered Cohort 3 donors. The CDR3 spans 14 residues. Germline V gene sequence: CDR1 LNHDA, CDR2 SQIVND (reference sequence). Trimming took off 7 bases at V and 8 bases at J, with 17 bases between the two ends. This receptor was obtained from a woman in her 50s who had recovered from COVID-19. The J gene is TRBJ1-4, the V gene TRBV19; D ambiguous. Material: PBMCs or T cells enriched from blood (not recorded which). CDR3 amino acids: CASNRGRGKEKLFF. DNA for the CDR3: TGTGCCAGTAACCGCGGGCGAGGGAAAGAAAAACTGTTTTTT.